Below are 2 T cell receptor beta chains sequenced from a single sample in a study of CD8+ T cells in alopecia areata. Sequencing templates came from extracted RNA that was reverse transcribed into cDNA. The data were produced by immunoSEQ multiplex PCR, yet TCRdb's version contains in-frame clones alone and is incomplete. The data show 90,000 to 150,000 clones, about 61% seen once. Sequencing used CD4+ T cells sorted from blood. These receptors all stem from a human donor in good health.

The chain's CDR3 is CASSVQVNTGELFF. CDR3 bases: TGTGCCAGTAGTGTTCAGGTGAACACCGGGGAGCTGTTTTTT. The J gene is TRBJ2-2, the V gene TRBV19; D is unresolved. Trimming took 5 bases from V and 1 from J, leaving 8 bases between them. The CDR3 is made up of 14 amino acids. Looked up from germline, CDR1 is LNHDA and CDR2 is SQIVND (reference sequence).

The chain employs TRBV25-1 and TRBJ1-1; 8 bases line up with TRBD1. The CDR3 spans 15 residues. V gave up 1 base and J gave up 4 bases; unmatched junction bases: 5. Germline loops: CDR1 MGHDK, CDR2 SYGVNS. The CDR3 sequence: CASSESRGRITEAFF. CDR3 coding DNA: TGTGCCAGCAGTGAATCCAGGGGGCGAATCACTGAAGCTTTCTTT.